This passage covers 23 T cell receptor beta chains from one sample sequenced in a study of T-cell reconstitution after alpha-beta-depleted transplantation in children. Unique molecular identifiers were built into the TCRbeta library. TCRdb called the PCR reads again in MiXCR, with one record for every CDR3 protein. The sample holds roughly 500,000 distinct CDR3 sequences; roughly a tenth are singletons and the top ten take 2%. Sequences were derived from PBMCs, sampled before TCRalphabeta/CD19-depleted stem cell transplant. The receptors were sampled from a child younger than 10 with inherited bone marrow failure, due to receive a stem cell transplant.

The chain links TRBV27 to TRBJ1-5; 9 nucleotides agree with TRBD1. This CDR3 region has 16 residues. Germline V lookup: CDR1 MNHEY, CDR2 SMNVEV (reference sequence). V was pared by 5 bases and J by 7 bases, with 12 bases of the junction left unmatched. The CDR3 DNA sequence: TGTGCCAGCAGTCCCGGGACAGGGACTGAGGGGCAGCCCCAGCATTTT. It yields the protein CASSPGTGTEGQPQHF.

This clonotype was observed at least ten times. V and J are TRBV7-2 and TRBJ2-5; no clear D. This CDR3 contains 14 residues. The ends were cut back, 5 bases at V and 2 bases at J, with 12 bases in the middle. From germline, CDR1 is SGHTA and CDR2 FQGNSA. CDR3 loop: CASSGWHLQETQYF. The CDR3 bases are TGTGCCAGCAGCGGGTGGCACCTTCAAGAGACCCAGTACTTC.

The chain employs TRBV12-3 or TRBV12-4 and TRBJ1-5, with no clear D. The V end lost 7 bases, the J end lost 0 bases, and 10 bases lay between the germline ends. The CDR3 consists of 14 residues. CDR3 DNA: TGTGCCAGCAAAGGTCCGGATAGCAATCAGCCCCAGCATTTT. Translation gives CASKGPDSNQPQHF.

This clonotype was seen repeatedly, ten times or more. One end of the junction is discordant with germline, which a read error may explain. The chain employs TRBV13 and TRBJ2-1, with D unresolved. This CDR3 region has 13 residues. CDR1 and CDR2 (germline): PRHDT, FYEKMQ (reference sequence). CDR3 residues: CASAPPSDNEQFF. As DNA, the CDR3 is TGTGCCAGCGCCCCACCCTCCGACAATGAGCAGTTCTTC.

The rearrangement links TRBV12-3 or TRBV12-4 to TRBJ2-7; 8 bases line up with TRBD1. The CDR3 sequence is 13 residues long. V shed 7 bases, J shed 5 bases, and the junction held 7 bases outside the gene matches. DNA of the CDR3: TGTGCCAGCACGACAGGGGAGAAGCACGAGCAGTACTTC. This codes for CASTTGEKHEQYF.

This clonotype was counted at least ten times. The chain is built from TRBV27 and TRBJ2-7, with TRBD2 identical over 7 bases. V was clipped by 2 bases and J by 0 bases; unmatched bases: 4. CDR1 is MNHEY, CDR2 SMNVEV, per germline (reference sequence). The CDR3 loop spans 15 amino acids. This CDR3 is CASSLSGKSSYEQYF. The CDR3, as DNA: TGTGCCAGCAGTTTAAGCGGGAAGAGCTCCTACGAGCAGTACTTC.

Many counts were recorded for this clonotype. The chain couples TRBV2 to TRBJ1-1, with TRBD1 as a possible D gene (6 bases). V lost 10 bases and J 3 bases, leaving 9 bases between the germline ends. CDR3 length equals 11 residues. CDR1 and CDR2 from the germline V gene are SNHLY and FYNNEI. CDR3 in amino acids: CAIQGYTEAFF. The CDR3 bases are TGTGCCATCCAGGGGTACACTGAAGCTTTCTTT. The entire variable domain, with the rest obtained from reference TRBV2 and TRBJ1-1, is as follows: EPEVTQTPSHQVTQMGQEVILRCVPISNHLYFYWYRQILGQKVEFLVSFYNNEISEKSEIFDDQFSVERPDGSNFTLKIRSTKLEDSAMYFCAIQGYTEAFFGQGTRLTVV.

This clonotype was detected ten times or more. This chain joins TRBV4-3 and TRBJ2-7; the D is unclear. Germline CDR1 reads LGHNA; CDR2 reads YSLEER. This CDR3 region has 15 residues. Trimming removed 0 bases from V and 5 bases from J, with 14 bases in between. This CDR3 is CASSQEIWQVDEQYF. The CDR3 DNA sequence: TGCGCCAGCAGCCAAGAAATTTGGCAGGTGGACGAGCAGTACTTC.

This clonotype occurred a few times. V usage is TRBV7-8 and J usage is TRBJ2-1, with 11 bases lining up with TRBD2. Germline assignment: CDR1 SGHVS and CDR2 FQNEAQ. V lost 2 bases and J lost 10; bases outside the gene matches: 7. The CDR3 loop spans 15 amino acids. CDR3 DNA: TGTGCCAGCAGCTTAAGACTAGCGGGACCGAGAGAGCAGTTCTTC. Its protein is CASSLRLAGPREQFF.

This clonotype was counted many times. The gene calls are TRBV7-2 and TRBJ2-1; the D is unclear. The germline V and J ends were trimmed by 7 bases and 3 bases, with 10 bases remaining between them. Germline assignment: CDR1 SGHTA and CDR2 FQGNSA. CDR3 length: 13 residues. The CDR3 DNA sequence: TGTGCCAGCACCTTGGGCAGCTACAATGAGCAGTTCTTC. This gives the protein CASTLGSYNEQFF.

The table lists this clonotype with many counts. This chain joins TRBV10-2 and TRBJ1-4, with 7 bases lining up with TRBD1. The J segment lost 8 bases and the V segment lost 0 bases, leaving 12 bases of the junction unmatched. The CDR3 consists of 17 residues. Germline V gene lookup returns CDR1 WSHSY and CDR2 SAAADI. The CDR3 bases are TGCGCCAGCAGTGAGTCGCGAGGGGGCGGGCTCGGGGAAAAACTGTTTTTT. The encoded protein is CASSESRGGGLGEKLFF.

The chain employs TRBV20-1 and TRBJ2-1, with 9 positions matching TRBD2. The CDR3 contains 17 residues. With 0 bases clipped from V and 6 bases from J, the junction kept 12 bases outside the gene matches. Germline CDR1 and CDR2: DFQATT and SNEGSKA (reference sequence). DNA for the CDR3: TGCAGTGCTAGAGACCCTCCGGGTAGCGGGAGTGCCAATGAGCAGTTCTTC. Protein product: CSARDPPGSGSANEQFF.

The chain couples TRBV20-1 to TRBJ1-3; D may be TRBD1 (6 bases). The CDR3 sequence is 15 residues long. CDR1 and CDR2 (germline): DFQATT, SNEGSKA (reference sequence). The germline V and J ends were trimmed by 1 base and 1 base, with 11 bases remaining between them. CDR3 DNA sequence: TGCAGTGCTAGAGGGTGGACAGTTTCTGGAAACACCATATATTTT. This encodes CSARGWTVSGNTIYF.

This clonotype was found many times. The gene calls are TRBV30 and TRBJ2-1; no definite D call. This CDR3 contains 12 residues. Between the trimmed V and J ends, which lost 0 bases and 6 bases, there was a span of 6 bases. The germline V gene encodes CDR1 GTSNPN and CDR2 SVGIG (reference sequence). This CDR3 reads CAWSVGLNEQFF. For the CDR3, the DNA is TGTGCCTGGAGTGTGGGTCTCAATGAGCAGTTCTTC. Using reference TRBV30 and TRBJ2-1 for the parts outside the CDR3, the full variable domain is SQTIHQWPATLVQPVGSPLSLECTVEGTSNPNLYWYRQAAGRGLQLLFYSVGIGQISSEVPQNLSASRPQDRQFILSSKKLLLSDSGFYLCAWSVGLNEQFFGPGTRLTVL.

This clonotype was seen a handful of times. V usage is TRBV19 and J usage is TRBJ2-1, with 15 nucleotides matching TRBD2. CDR1 and CDR2 (germline): LNHDA, SQIVND (reference sequence). The CDR3 spans 19 residues. J gave up 5 bases and V 3 bases, and 11 bases lay outside the gene matches. The CDR3 region is CASSMYRTSGRGNNNEQFF. In nucleotides, the CDR3 is TGTGCCAGTAGTATGTATCGGACTAGCGGGAGGGGTAACAACAATGAGCAGTTCTTC.

Ten or more counts support this clonotype. This sequence joins TRBV7-7 and TRBJ2-1, with a weak D call TRBD1 (6 bases). Germline CDR1 is SSHAT and CDR2 is FNYEAQ (reference sequence). The CDR3 runs to 16 residues. The V and J ends lost 1 base and 0 bases respectively, with 10 bases between them. For the CDR3, the DNA is TGTGCCAGCAGCTTAGAAGTAGGGGGCTCCTACAATGAGCAGTTCTTC. Translation gives CASSLEVGGSYNEQFF.

This clonotype was counted between two and nine times. The rearrangement links TRBV29-1 to TRBJ2-7; TRBD1 or TRBD2 may be the D gene (6 bases each). This CDR3 has 12 amino acids. Trimming shortened V by 2 bases and J by 7 bases, and 12 bases separated the two germline ends. Germline V gene lookup returns CDR1 SQVTM and CDR2 ANQGSEA. The DNA of the CDR3 is TGCAGCGTTGAACGGGGGCCGGGGGAGCAGTACTTC. Translated: CSVERGPGEQYF.

This clonotype occurred many times. The chain uses TRBV7-9 and TRBJ2-3; D remains unclear. Trimming took off 4 bases at V and 6 bases at J, with 17 bases between the two ends. Germline values: CDR1 SEHNR, CDR2 FQNEAQ (reference sequence). The CDR3 has 15 residues. CDR3 in amino acids: CASSSQQMSGDTQYF. CDR3 nucleotides: TGTGCCAGCAGCTCCCAACAGATGTCCGGGGATACGCAGTATTTT.

This clonotype has just a few counts. This chain links TRBV12-3 or TRBV12-4 with TRBJ1-4, with D possibly matching TRBD1 (5 bases). The CDR3 has 19 residues. V was pared by 2 bases and J by 0 bases, with 19 bases between. CDR3 nucleotides: TGTGCCAGCAGTTTAATGGCCCTTGACAGTCTAACAACTAATGAAAAACTGTTTTTT. This sequence encodes CASSLMALDSLTTNEKLFF.

Ten or more counts support this clonotype. This chain connects TRBV5-1 to TRBJ2-7, with 9 bases identical to TRBD2. Germline CDR1 and CDR2: SGHRS and YFSETQ. The V and J ends lost 4 bases and 3 bases, in that order; junction bases with no gene match: 17. The CDR3 sequence is 18 residues long. The CDR3 DNA reads as TGCGCCAGCAGCCTGGGGACTAGCCCAGCCTGGGTGGACTACGAGCAGTACTTC. This translates into CASSLGTSPAWVDYEQYF.

This chain joins TRBV5-4 and TRBJ2-7; 11 nucleotides align to TRBD1. The germline CDR1 and CDR2 sequences are SGHNT and YYREEE (reference sequence). The junction had 7 bases not matched to a gene; V was cut back by 3 bases and J by 2 bases. CDR3 length: 16 residues. The DNA of the CDR3 is TGTGCCAGCAGCTCACGGTCGGGACAGGGGGCCTACGAGCAGTACTTC. Translating it yields CASSSRSGQGAYEQYF.

This clonotype was seen many times. The chain employs TRBV4-1 and TRBJ2-1; TRBD2 aligns across 13 bases. The length of the CDR3 is 15 residues. Looked up from germline, CDR1 is MGHRA and CDR2 is YSYEKL. The V segment lost 2 bases and the J segment 8 bases; nucleotides outside the gene matches: 3. CDR3 bases: TGCGCCAGCAGCCAACATGGACTAGCGGGGGATGAGCAGTTCTTC. Its translation is CASSQHGLAGDEQFF.

This clonotype was found a few times. V usage is TRBV20-1 and J usage is TRBJ2-1, with TRBD2 matching over 12 bases. This CDR3 is built from 15 residues. V gave up 4 bases and J gave up 3 bases; unmatched junction bases: 4. In germline, CDR1 is DFQATT, CDR2 SNEGSKA (reference sequence). The DNA of the CDR3 is TGCAGTGCTATCCTAGCGGGAGGGGGCTACAATGAGCAGTTCTTC. The encoded protein is CSAILAGGGYNEQFF.